The 18 T cell receptor beta chains below were found in one sample sequenced in a study of vaccination and CD4 T cells after COVID-19. This sample's treatment: approximately 11-day PBMC culture with coronavirus spike peptide pools or control peptides (ViraFEST assay). No cognate antigen is known for these TCRs. Sequence data for DNA of cultured CD4+ T cells were generated by the Oncomine TCR Beta short-read assay. TCRdb reprocessed the PCR reads with MiXCR, giving one entry per CDR3 protein. This table has 15,000 to 20,000 distinct CDR3 sequences, almost 40% appearing once. Sample: CD4+ T cells from blood, cultured in vitro. The receptors here all came from a human donor who had recovered from COVID-19.

The gene calls are TRBV5-4 and TRBJ2-7, with 8 bases fitting TRBD2. After removal of 5 bases from V and 0 bases from J, the junction contained 7 bases not matched to a gene. Germline V gene sequence: CDR1 SGHNT, CDR2 YYREEE (reference sequence). The CDR3 consists of 15 residues. The CDR3 DNA follows: TGTGCCAGCAGTCCTACTAGCGGTTCCTCCTACGAGCAGTACTTC. Translated: CASSPTSGSSYEQYF.

V and J are TRBV10-1 and TRBJ2-2; D may be TRBD1 (6 bases). CDR3 length: 14 residues. Trimming left V 7 bases short and J 1 base short, with 10 bases between. Germline CDR1 reads WNHNN; CDR2 reads SYGVQD (reference sequence). The CDR3, as DNA: TGCGCCAGCACAGGGGCCCTGAACACCGGGGAGCTGTTTTTT. Translated: CASTGALNTGELFF.

This clonotype was counted only a few times. V is TRBV7-6 and J is TRBJ2-2; no clear D gene. Trimming pared 2 bases from V and 2 bases from J, leaving 9 bases between. This CDR3 comprises 15 residues. The V gene's germline CDR1 is SGHVS and CDR2 FNYEAQ. CDR3 region: CASSLQAVNTGELFF. DNA of the CDR3: TGTGCCAGCAGCTTACAGGCGGTAAACACCGGGGAGCTGTTTTTT.

Sample share makes this clonotype medium-sized (0.01 to 0.1%). The chain employs TRBV6-5 and TRBJ2-5; TRBD2 agrees at 12 bases. J gave up 5 bases and V 0 bases, and 7 bases lay outside the gene matches. CDR3 length: 17 amino acids. Germline CDR1 MNHEY, CDR2 SVGAGI. Here the CDR3 DNA reads TGTGCCAGCAGTTACTCGGCTAGCGGGAGGGCTGGCGAGACCCAGTACTTC. Its translation is CASSYSASGRAGETQYF.

V is TRBV6-1 and J is TRBJ2-1; 11 bases align to TRBD1. Trimming at V came to 6 bases and at J to 8 bases, leaving 9 bases not matched to a gene. The CDR3 runs to 15 residues. In germline, CDR1 is MNHNS, CDR2 SASEGT. Written as DNA, the CDR3 is TGTGCCAGCAGCTGGACAGGGGGCGCGTCTGATGAGCAGTTCTTC. Its protein is CASSWTGGASDEQFF.

The chain links TRBV24-1 to TRBJ2-1, with D uncertain. Germline CDR1 is KGHDR and CDR2 is SFDVKD. The CDR3 covers 16 residues. Trimming stripped 3 bases from V and 0 bases from J, with 11 bases between. CDR3 loop: CATSDPGPSSYNEQFF. Here the CDR3 DNA reads TGTGCCACCAGTGATCCCGGACCAAGCTCCTACAATGAGCAGTTCTTC.

Within the sample, this clonotype is medium-sized (0.01 to 0.1%). The genes are TRBV20-1 and TRBJ1-5, with D uncertain. This CDR3 comprises 13 residues. Trimming removed 0 bases at V and 0 bases at J, with 3 bases between. Germline loops: CDR1 DFQATT, CDR2 SNEGSKA (reference sequence). The CDR3 region is CSAREFSNQPQHF. The DNA for the CDR3 is TGCAGTGCTAGAGAATTTAGCAATCAGCCCCAGCATTTT.

The V call is TRBV6-1, the J call TRBJ2-5; D is ambiguous. Germline CDR1 MNHNS, CDR2 SASEGT. The CDR3 is 13 residues long. V was pared by 4 bases and J by 1 base, with 7 bases between. This CDR3 is CASSAVTQETQYF. The CDR3 DNA follows: TGTGCCAGCAGTGCTGTTACCCAAGAGACCCAGTACTTC.

The rearrangement uses TRBV7-9 and TRBJ2-5, with a weak D call TRBD2 (6 bases). V lost 1 base and J 5 bases, leaving 17 bases between the germline ends. This CDR3 region has 16 residues. Germline V gene data show CDR1 as SEHNR and CDR2 as FQNEAQ (reference sequence). In DNA form, the CDR3 reads TGTGCCAGCAGCTTAGGTTTGGCGGGAAGTACGGAGACCCAGTACTTC. As protein: CASSLGLAGSTETQYF.

The J gene is TRBJ1-1, the V gene TRBV27; D remains ambiguous. The CDR3 spans 14 residues. The germline V and J ends were trimmed by 0 bases and 6 bases, with 11 bases remaining between them. The V gene's germline CDR1 is MNHEY and CDR2 SMNVEV (reference sequence). The CDR3 protein is CASSLSSGAPEAFF. CDR3 sequence (DNA): TGTGCCAGCAGTTTATCGAGCGGCGCCCCTGAAGCTTTCTTT.

The V and J genes are TRBV10-3 and TRBJ2-1; 8 bases fit TRBD2. The CDR3 is 14 residues long. V shed 4 bases, J shed 7 bases, and the junction held 6 bases outside the gene matches. Germline V gives CDR1 ENHRY, CDR2 SYGVKD. CDR3 in amino acids: CAISAAGGPNEQFF. CDR3 DNA sequence: TGTGCCATCAGTGCGGCGGGAGGACCTAATGAGCAGTTCTTC.

The chain employs TRBV6-2 or TRBV6-3 and TRBJ2-1, with TRBD2 as a possible D gene (6 bases). The CDR3 covers 19 residues. Trimming cost V 5 bases and J 0 bases, with 23 bases left between them. Germline loops: CDR1 MNHEY, CDR2 SVGEGT. The DNA of the CDR3 is TGTGCCAGCAGTGAAATGGTTAGCGGCCAAACAAGCTCCTACAATGAGCAGTTCTTC. This gives the protein CASSEMVSGQTSSYNEQFF.

The chain has TRBV6-5 and TRBJ2-3; D remains unclear. Trimming left V 0 bases short and J 0 bases short, with 7 bases between. The CDR3 has 15 amino acids. CDR1 and CDR2 from the germline V gene are MNHEY and SVGAGI. Written as DNA, the CDR3 is TGTGCCAGCAGTTACTCGCAGGCTAGCACAGATACGCAGTATTTT. This sequence encodes CASSYSQASTDTQYF.

The CDR3 reads CASSTSQGRGVEQYF. In DNA form, the CDR3 reads TGTGCCAGCAGTACAAGTCAGGGGCGAGGCGTCGAGCAGTACTTC. The rearrangement links TRBV2 to TRBJ2-7, with a possible D match to TRBD1 (6 bases). V lost 5 bases to trimming and J lost 6 bases, with 20 bases between them. CDR3 length: 15 residues. The germline V gene has CDR1 SNHLY and CDR2 FYNNEI.

This clonotype has a handful of counts. V gene TRBV30 combines with J gene TRBJ1-2, with 9 bases fitting TRBD1. CDR1 is GTSNPN and CDR2 is SVGIG in the germline V gene (reference sequence). CDR3 length: 13 residues. J was trimmed by 4 bases and V by 3 bases; bases with no gene match: 3. The CDR3 nucleotides read TGTGCCTGGAGACAGACAGGGGGCTATGGCTACACCTTC. Translated, it gives CAWRQTGGYGYTF.

This chain joins TRBV20-1 and TRBJ1-2; a possible D gene is TRBD1 (6 bases). The CDR3 has 15 amino acids. Trimming shortened V by 6 bases and J by 3 bases, and 20 bases separated the two germline ends. Germline CDR1 DFQATT, CDR2 SNEGSKA (reference sequence). CDR3 protein: CSATAGTQADYGYTF. The CDR3, as DNA: TGCAGTGCAACCGCCGGGACACAAGCTGACTATGGCTACACCTTC.

This clonotype showed up just a few times. V and J are TRBV28 and TRBJ1-6; no clear D. The ends were cut back, 2 bases at V and 9 bases at J, with 5 bases in the middle. CDR1 is MDHEN, CDR2 SYDVKM, per germline. This CDR3 comprises 12 residues. This CDR3 is CASSLAGSPLHF. CDR3 bases: TGTGCCAGCAGTTTAGCAGGTTCACCCCTCCACTTT. Full variable domain (remainder filled in from reference TRBV28 and TRBJ1-6): DVKVTQSSRYLVKRTGEKVFLECVQDMDHENMFWYRQDPGLGLRLIYFSYDVKMKEKGDIPEGYSVSREKKERFSLILESASTNQTSMYLCASSLAGSPLHFGNGTRLTVT.

Only a few counts were recorded for this clonotype. J is TRBJ2-3 and V is TRBV28; 8 positions agree with TRBD2. V was clipped by 5 bases and J by 2 bases; unmatched bases: 6. CDR1 and CDR2 (germline): MDHEN, SYDVKM. CDR3 length: 15 residues. This CDR3 is CASSRSGTFTDTQYF. CDR3 DNA sequence: TGTGCCAGCAGTCGTAGCGGGACCTTCACAGATACGCAGTATTTT.